This T cell receptor (beta chain) was retrieved from a study of human CD8 memory T cell subsets (TCRdb year 2020). Context from the whole study: TCRbeta repertoires of stem-like (TSTEM), progenitor exhausted-like (TPEX) and effector memory CD8+ T cell subsets were compared to assess their clonal relationships. TCRbeta repertoires were obtained from TSTEM, TPEX and effector memory subsets contributed by each of over five donors.

Peripheral blood mononuclear cells were isolated from healthy donor buffy coats by density gradient separation. Negative magnetic separation using EasySep or MojoSort CD8+ T cell isolation kits was how the study enriched total CD8+ T cells. For each subset, total RNA was extracted using an RNeasy Mini Kit from duplicate vials of 150,000 sorted CD8+ T cells. PBMCs were used either fresh or after cryopreservation in fetal bovine serum containing roughly 9.1% DMSO. CD8+ T cell subsets were sorted to purity by fluorescence-activated cell sorting on a FACSAria III. A Human TCR Profiling Kit was used to prepare UMI-labeled 5' RACE TCRbeta libraries. The same number of PCR cycles was used to prepare all TCRbeta libraries in parallel. The paper's data handling went like this. Each TCRbeta library contained between about 3,000 and 18,000 functional CDR3beta clonotypes. MIGEC 1.2.9 was used for UMI extraction and consensus assembly, with a minimum of three reads required per UMI. MiXCR 3.0.3 was used to extract the in-frame CDR3beta repertoires. Diversity metrics were computed in VDJtools 1.2.1 after downsampling each sample to 42,000 randomly selected UMIs. For each sample pair, the repertoire overlap metrics D, R and F2 were calculated in VDJtools using the top 3,000 clones. TCRdb reprocessed the raw reads; every CDR3 protein sequence is a single record, and DNA is not supplied. The V and J calls were not made by the authors but by TCRdb's processing. The sample table gives 6,500 to 8,000 distinct CDR3 sequences. The ten largest clones represent approximately 24% of the sample.

The investigation overall reported the following: Normalized Shannon-Wiener diversity was similarly high in TSTEM and TPEX subsets, while effector memory subsets were less diverse by comparison. Sequencing was limited to TCRbeta chains, and the repertoire comparisons were based on about 6 donors analyzed with paired t-tests and Bonferroni correction. Both stem-like subsets shared clonotypes with effector memory cells, but TSTEM and TPEX repertoires overlapped minimally, suggesting distinct antigen spectra. Based on Chao1 estimates, TSTEM subsets appeared to have greater repertoire diversity than TPEX subsets, which may reflect a broader range of specificities.

Measured from the cysteine to the phenylalanine, the CDR3 is 12 residues long. The entry carries no DNA sequence. The germline V gene specifies SGHDN as CDR1 and FVKESK as CDR2. Frequency shows this clonotype is medium-sized (0.01 to 0.1%); no count was noted. Its antigen target is currently unknown. Material: CD8+ T cells from PBMCs. The sequence came from a human donor in good health. The chain uses TRBV14 and TRBJ1-1. The CDR3 protein sequence reads: CASSQERSEAFF.